This T cell receptor beta chain was found in a study of blood T cell repertoires in COVID-19. Study context: The United States, Italy and Spain supplied acute and convalescent COVID-19 samples. From T cells, B-cell-depleted T cells, or PBMCs came the material, which was cDNA or gDNA.

As processed by the authors: Using reference gene primer amplification, nucleated cell counts were estimated. The method was immunoSEQ multiplex PCR; TCRdb's version includes in-frame clones alone and lacks a portion of them. Clone size and V and J calls were adopted from that table, with D and trimming inferred from the DNA. The table lists about 81,000 clones, 75% to 90% of them singletons. This CDR3 comprises 15 residues. Germline trimming cut 5 bases from V and 6 bases from J; bases unmatched to any gene: 11. Germline V gives CDR1 SGHRS, CDR2 YFSETQ. This clone was recorded a few times. This sequence was found in an elderly woman with active COVID-19. The sequencing input was peripheral blood. The chain employs TRBV5-1 and TRBJ2-1; 7 bases are shared with TRBD2. CDR3 sequence reads: CASSGPGGPSNEQFF. In DNA, the CDR3 is TGCGCCAGCAGTGGACCGGGGGGTCCGAGCAATGAGCAGTTCTTC.